This TCR beta chain was obtained from a study of T-cell memory formation after mild COVID-19. Study-wide context: Largely donor-specific sequence clusters came from two donors. General study findings and limits: Later expanders leaned CD4+, whereas clones that contracted between day 15 and 85 were balanced CD4/CD8. Pre-infection memory harbored some responding clones, suggesting cross-reactive memory joined.

CDR1 is SGHTS, CDR2 YDEGEE, per germline. Trimming shortened V by 0 bases and J by 2 bases, and 8 bases separated the two germline ends. The CDR3 has 14 amino acids. The 5'RACE method, run with constant-segment primers, produced TCR alpha and TCR beta cDNA libraries (carrying sample barcodes and UMIs). Each CDR3 protein gets one entry after TCRdb re-called the 5' RACE reads with MiXCR. The data show approximately 290,000 distinct CDR3 sequences, approximately 15% seen once. This clonotype was seen more than once but under ten times. Its target is unknown. The chain couples TRBV5-8 to TRBJ2-5, with no clear D. Source material: PBMCs or a T cell subset sorted from them (not recorded which). This clonotype was obtained from a man younger than 35 who had mild COVID-19 (a few samples of this study predate the infection). Cell type and time point are not known. In DNA, the CDR3 is TGTGCCAGCAGCTTGGAACTGGGGCAAGAGACCCAGTACTTC. Its translation is CASSLELGQETQYF.